These 9 T cell receptor beta chains share one sample of origin, sequenced in a study of T cell repertoires in cytomegalovirus infection. TCRdb ran MiXCR on the reads and lists one entry per CDR3 protein. The repertoire holds 650,000 to 900,000 distinct CDR3 sequences, with 25% to 30% as singletons. For these receptors, no antigen is known. Here the sequenced sample was cultured CD8+ T cells from PBMCs, taken from culture after CMV antigen stimulation. These receptors all stem from a human donor in good health (CMV status not recorded). Some clones in this sample may be carry-over from other donors' samples.

This clonotype appeared a few times. The CDR3: CASSYGKDTQYF. The CDR3 DNA is TGTGCCAGCAGCTATGGGAAAGATACGCAGTATTTT. This sequence joins TRBV7-2 and TRBJ2-3; D gene unclear. In germline, CDR1 is SGHTA, CDR2 FQGNSA. Trimming took off 4 bases at V and 5 bases at J, with 7 bases between the two ends. This CDR3 has 12 amino acids.

The chain recombines TRBV4-1 with TRBJ2-5; 13 bases match TRBD2. The CDR3 sequence is 19 residues long. The ends lost 1 base at V and 1 base at J; junction bases unmatched: 9. Germline-derived CDR1 and CDR2 are MGHRA and YSYEKL. In nucleotides, the CDR3 is TGCGCCAGCAGCCAAGTCGTAGCGAGACTAGCGGGGGGCCAAGAGACCCAGTACTTC. Translated, it gives CASSQVVARLAGGQETQYF.

A few counts support this clonotype. The genes are TRBV6-2 or TRBV6-3 and TRBJ1-1; the match to TRBD1 covers 11 bases. Losses at the gene ends were 9 bases for V and 5 bases for J; bases not matched to a gene: 8. CDR1 is MNHEY and CDR2 is SVGEGT in the germline V gene. The CDR3 contains 14 residues. The CDR3 nucleotides read TGTGCCAGTAGTCGGGACAGGGGGAGGACTGAAGCTTTCTTT. Amino acids: CASSRDRGRTEAFF.

The rearrangement uses TRBV24-1 and TRBJ2-5; 8 bases are a match to TRBD1. The CDR3 spans 16 residues. Germline lookup yields CDR1 KGHDR and CDR2 SFDVKD. The V and J ends lost 4 bases and 5 bases, in that order; junction bases with no gene match: 11. The CDR3 DNA sequence: TGTGCCACCAGTGAGCGCACCGAACAGGGGGTCGAGACCCAGTACTTC. Translation: CATSERTEQGVETQYF.

The sample holds a few counts of this clonotype. The V and J genes are TRBV29-1 and TRBJ1-1; D is unclear. Germline CDR1 SQVTM, CDR2 ANQGSEA. V was trimmed by 6 bases and J by 0 bases, leaving 8 bases between them. The CDR3 length is 12 residues. CDR3 sequence reads: CSVSTVNTEAFF. For the CDR3, the DNA is TGCAGCGTCTCGACCGTGAACACTGAAGCTTTCTTT.

This chain uses TRBV19 with TRBJ1-2; the match to TRBD1 covers 9 bases. The CDR3 runs to 15 residues. Trimming cost V 2 bases and J 10 bases; bases outside gene matches: 11. Germline CDR1 is LNHDA and CDR2 is SQIVND (reference sequence). CDR3 residues: CASSILLRTGDNYTF. The CDR3 bases are TGTGCCAGTAGTATACTCCTGAGGACAGGGGACAACTACACCTTC.

This rearrangement joins TRBV19 to TRBJ2-3; TRBD2 might be the D (5 bases). This CDR3 region has 14 residues. The V gene lost 3 bases and the J gene lost 4 bases, with 11 bases spanning the gap. The V gene's germline CDR1 is LNHDA and CDR2 SQIVND (reference sequence). In DNA form, the CDR3 reads TGTGCCAGTAGTATCCACCCTAGCCCAGATACGCAGTATTTT. The encoded protein is CASSIHPSPDTQYF. Supplemented by reference TRBV19 and TRBJ2-3, the full variable domain reads DGGITQSPKYLFRKEGQNVTLSCEQNLNHDAMYWYRQDPGQGLRLIYYSQIVNDFQKGDIAEGYSVSREKKESFPLTVTSAQKNPTAFYLCASSIHPSPDTQYFGPGTRLTVL.

In its sample, this clonotype was seen many times. The J gene is TRBJ2-7, the V gene TRBV7-6; TRBD2 matches 10 bases. The CDR3 extends over 15 amino acids. With V trimmed by 4 bases and J by 4 bases, 7 bases remained unmatched. In germline, CDR1 is SGHVS, CDR2 FNYEAQ. CDR3 sequence reads: CASSYGASGGYEQYF. As DNA, the CDR3 is TGTGCCAGCAGCTATGGAGCTAGCGGGGGTTACGAGCAGTACTTC.

For this clonotype: One end of the junction varies from germline; a read error may be responsible. The chain carries TRBV7-7 and TRBJ2-5; D is perhaps TRBD1 (6 bases). The CDR3 length is 16 residues. The germline gives CDR1 SSHAT, CDR2 FNYEAQ (reference sequence). Here the CDR3 DNA reads TGTGCTAGCAGCTTGGGGGCCGCAGGATTTCCAGAGACCCAGTACTTC. This codes for CASSLGAAGFPETQYF.